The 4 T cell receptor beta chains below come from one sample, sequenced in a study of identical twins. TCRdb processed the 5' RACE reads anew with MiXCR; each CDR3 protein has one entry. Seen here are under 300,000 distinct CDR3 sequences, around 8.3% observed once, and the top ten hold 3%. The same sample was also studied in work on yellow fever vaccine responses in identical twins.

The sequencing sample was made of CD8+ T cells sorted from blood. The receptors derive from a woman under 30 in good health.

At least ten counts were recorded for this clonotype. CDR3 nucleotides: TGTGCCAGCAGTGAATGGTCTAGCGGGAGGGCGGATGGCACAGATACGCAGTATTTT. Translation: CASSEWSSGRADGTDTQYF. The J gene is TRBJ2-3, the V gene TRBV25-1, with TRBD2 matching over 12 bases. The CDR3 totals 19 residues. Trimming took 1 base from V and 1 from J; bases not matched to a gene: 9. Germline loops: CDR1 MGHDK, CDR2 SYGVNS. The full variable domain, rest sourced from reference TRBV25-1 and TRBJ2-3, is EADIYQTPRYLVIGTGKKITLECSQTMGHDKMYWYQQDPGMELHLIHYSYGVNSTEKGDLSSESTVSRIRTEHFPLTLESARPSHTSQYLCASSEWSSGRADGTDTQYFGPGTRLTVL.

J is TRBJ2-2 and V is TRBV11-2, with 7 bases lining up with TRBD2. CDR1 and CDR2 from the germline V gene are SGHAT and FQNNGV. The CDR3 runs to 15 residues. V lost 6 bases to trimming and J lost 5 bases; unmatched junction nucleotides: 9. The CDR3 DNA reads TGTGCCAGCAGTTCAAGCGGGATGGGGACCGGGGAGCTGTTTTTT. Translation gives CASSSSGMGTGELFF. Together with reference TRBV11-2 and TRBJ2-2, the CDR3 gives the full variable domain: EAGVAQSPRYKIIEKRQSVAFWCNPISGHATLYWYQQILGQGPKLLIQFQNNGVVDDSQLPKDRFSAERLKGVDSTLKIQPAKLEDSAVYLCASSSSGMGTGELFFGEGSRLTVL.

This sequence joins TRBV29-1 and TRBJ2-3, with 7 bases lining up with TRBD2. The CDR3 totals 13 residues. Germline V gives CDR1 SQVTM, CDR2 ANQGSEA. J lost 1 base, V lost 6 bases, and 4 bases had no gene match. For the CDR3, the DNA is TGCAGCGTCCGGGACTATCGCACAGATACGCAGTATTTT. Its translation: CSVRDYRTDTQYF.

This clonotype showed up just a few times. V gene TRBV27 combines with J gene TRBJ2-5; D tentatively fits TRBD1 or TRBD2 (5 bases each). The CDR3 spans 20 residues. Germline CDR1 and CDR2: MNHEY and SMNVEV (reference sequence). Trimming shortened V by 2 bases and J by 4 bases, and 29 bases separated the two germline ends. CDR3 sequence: CASSLRGVQFTLERGETQYF. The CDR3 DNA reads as TGTGCCAGCAGTTTAAGAGGGGTCCAGTTCACCCTCGAAAGGGGAGAGACCCAGTACTTC.